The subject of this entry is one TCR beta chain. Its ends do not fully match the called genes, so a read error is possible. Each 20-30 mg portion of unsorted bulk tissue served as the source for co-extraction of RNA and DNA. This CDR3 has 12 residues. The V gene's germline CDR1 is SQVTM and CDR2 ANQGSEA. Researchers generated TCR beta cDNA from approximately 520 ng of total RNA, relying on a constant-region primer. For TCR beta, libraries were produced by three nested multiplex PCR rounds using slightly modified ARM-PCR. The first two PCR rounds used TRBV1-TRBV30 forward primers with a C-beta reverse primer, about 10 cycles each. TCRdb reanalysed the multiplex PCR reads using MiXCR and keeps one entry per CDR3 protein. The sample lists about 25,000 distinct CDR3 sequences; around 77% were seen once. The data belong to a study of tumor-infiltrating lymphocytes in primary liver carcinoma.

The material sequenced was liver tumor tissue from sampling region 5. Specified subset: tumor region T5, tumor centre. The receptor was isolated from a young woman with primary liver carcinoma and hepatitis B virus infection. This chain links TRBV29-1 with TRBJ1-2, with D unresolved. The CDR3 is CGVVHWSGSYTF. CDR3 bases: TGCGGCGTTGTCCATTGGAGTGGCAGCTACACCTTC.